One sample yielded the 16 T cell receptor beta chains listed below, sequenced in a study of blood T cells in healthy people across ages. Together with a sample-barcoded 5' primer, a J-beta primer mix was included in a second PCR lasting 7 to 11 cycles. MiXCR was run by TCRdb on the 5' RACE reads, yielding one entry per CDR3 protein. The data hold about 1,400,000 distinct CDR3 sequences, with approximately 38% observed a single time. Sequencing was done on a sample of blood. The receptors stem from a woman under 30 in good health.

Notes on this clonotype: The junction and the germline gene differ at one end; a read error may be behind it. The chain carries TRBV20-1 and TRBJ1-6, with D hard to call. This CDR3 has 17 residues. Germline V lookup: CDR1 DFQATT, CDR2 SNEGSKA (reference sequence). The CDR3 reads CSASGGQLSSYNSPLHF. The CDR3 DNA sequence: TGCAGTGCTAGCGGCGGTCAGTTAAGCTCCTATAATTCGCCCCTCCACTTT.

This clonotype has only a few counts. This chain connects TRBV6-1 to TRBJ2-3; 8 bases match TRBD2. The CDR3 extends over 16 amino acids. V shed 6 bases, J shed 4 bases, and the junction held 12 bases outside the gene matches. Germline V gene data show CDR1 as MNHNS and CDR2 as SASEGT. This CDR3 is CASSLPYGGGSDTQYF. CDR3 sequence (DNA): TGTGCCAGCAGCCTTCCCTACGGGGGGGGTTCAGATACGCAGTATTTT.

The table lists this clonotype with a few counts. This chain uses TRBV29-1 with TRBJ1-3, with D possibly being TRBD1 (6 bases). The CDR3 extends over 14 amino acids. V dropped 3 bases and J dropped 4 bases, with 13 bases sitting between them. Germline V CDR1 and CDR2: SQVTM, ANQGSEA. CDR3 amino acids: CSVDLQGQGNTIYF. The DNA for the CDR3 is TGCAGCGTTGATCTTCAGGGGCAAGGAAACACCATATATTTT.

This chain uses TRBV6-5 with TRBJ1-2, with TRBD1 matching over 7 bases. Germline trimming cut 0 bases from V and 8 bases from J; bases unmatched to any gene: 9. From germline, CDR1 is MNHEY and CDR2 SVGAGI. CDR3 length: 15 residues. The CDR3 DNA sequence: TGTGCCAGCAGTTACTCGAAGGGGGCGCGCCTCGGCTACACCTTC. Amino acid sequence: CASSYSKGARLGYTF.

The sample holds a few counts of this clonotype. The J gene is TRBJ2-1, the V gene TRBV29-1; perhaps TRBD2 as D (7 bases). Per germline, CDR1 SQVTM and CDR2 ANQGSEA. Deletions cut 5 bases from V and 13 bases from J, with 30 bases between. This CDR3 comprises 16 residues. CDR3 residues: CSVMGRGALIPSLQFF. In DNA form, the CDR3 reads TGCAGCGTTATGGGCCGGGGGGCGCTTATTCCGTCCCTCCAGTTCTTC.

J is TRBJ2-1 and V is TRBV25-1; the match to TRBD1 covers 11 bases. Germline V gene data show CDR1 as MGHDK and CDR2 as SYGVNS. V trimming: 5 bases; J trimming: 2 bases; junction bases outside the gene matches: 2. The CDR3 is 15 amino acids. The CDR3 DNA reads TGTGCCAGCAGTACGGGACAGGGGGCCTACAATGAGCAGTTCTTC. Amino acids: CASSTGQGAYNEQFF.

This clonotype came up a few times. This chain connects TRBV12-3 or TRBV12-4 to TRBJ2-7, with D possibly TRBD2 on 5 matching bases. The V end was cut by 11 bases, the J end by 10 bases, with 21 bases between. This CDR3 comprises 12 residues. CDR3 nucleotides: TGTGCCTGCAACCGAGTGGGGAGCCCCCAGTACTTC. Protein: CACNRVGSPQYF.

The chain combines TRBV6-5 with TRBJ1-3, with D possibly matching TRBD1 (5 bases). The germline V gene encodes CDR1 MNHEY and CDR2 SVGAGI. The CDR3 has 16 residues. V lost 5 bases and J lost 0, with 14 bases in between. DNA of the CDR3: TGTGCCAGCAGTCGGGAGACAGCGTTCTCTGGAAACACCATATATTTT. This codes for CASSRETAFSGNTIYF.

In this sample, this clonotype turned up a few times. V usage is TRBV5-1 and J usage is TRBJ2-1; 8 bases agree with TRBD2. Per germline, CDR1 SGHRS and CDR2 YFSETQ. The trim removed 6 bases at V and 5 bases at J, leaving 19 bases unmatched. This CDR3 has 18 residues. In DNA, the CDR3 is TGCGCCAGCACCCTCACACTTCTTGCGGGGGGAGGACACAATGAGCAGTTCTTC. Residues: CASTLTLLAGGGHNEQFF.

The V and J genes are TRBV20-1 and TRBJ1-1; D not certain. Per the germline V gene, CDR1 is DFQATT and CDR2 is SNEGSKA (reference sequence). This CDR3 is 13 amino acids long. Deletions cut 3 bases from V and 7 bases from J, with 15 bases between. The CDR3 nucleotides are TGCAGTGCTAGTGGTTTTGGTGGAGATGAAGCTTTCTTT. The encoded protein is CSASGFGGDEAFF.

The chain combines TRBV11-2 with TRBJ2-1; 10 bases map to TRBD2. CDR1 and CDR2 (germline): SGHAT, FQNNGV. V lost 0 bases to trimming and J lost 10 bases; unmatched junction nucleotides: 27. The CDR3 has 22 residues. DNA of the CDR3: TGTGCCAGCAGCTTAGATCGCGGTAGCGGGAGGATTGCCGGGTCTAAATACTACGAGCAGTTCTTC. It codes for CASSLDRGSGRIAGSKYYEQFF.

This rearrangement joins TRBV12-3 or TRBV12-4 to TRBJ1-2; 9 nucleotides align to TRBD1. The V segment lost 7 bases and the J segment 4 bases; nucleotides outside the gene matches: 4. The CDR3 length is 13 residues. The CDR3 sequence: CASNGQGIYGYTF. DNA of the CDR3: TGTGCCAGCAACGGACAGGGGATCTATGGCTACACCTTC.

The chain is built from TRBV19 and TRBJ1-6; D unresolved. Germline assignment: CDR1 LNHDA and CDR2 SQIVND (reference sequence). CDR3 length equals 13 residues. V lost 7 bases and J lost 7, with 11 bases in between. This CDR3 is CASNIVGNSPLHF. CDR3 DNA sequence: TGTGCCAGTAATATCGTCGGAAATTCACCCCTCCACTTT. The whole variable domain, remainder taken from reference TRBV19 and TRBJ1-6, is DGGITQSPKYLFRKEGQNVTLSCEQNLNHDAMYWYRQDPGQGLRLIYYSQIVNDFQKGDIAEGYSVSREKKESFPLTVTSAQKNPTAFYLCASNIVGNSPLHFGNGTRLTVT.

Only a few counts were recorded for this clonotype. V gene TRBV29-1 combines with J gene TRBJ2-5, with D tentatively TRBD1 or TRBD2 (5 bases each). CDR1 is SQVTM, CDR2 ANQGSEA, per germline. The V end lost 2 bases, the J end lost 1 base, and 17 bases lay between the germline ends. The CDR3 contains 16 residues. The CDR3 DNA follows: TGCAGCGTTGAAAAGGGGTTGAGGGGACCCCAAGAGACCCAGTACTTC. Translating it yields CSVEKGLRGPQETQYF.

This clonotype was seen a few times. V and J are TRBV7-2 and TRBJ2-5, with 8 nucleotides matching TRBD1. The end of the DNA aligns better with TRBJ2-7, so the J call may be wrong. Germline assignment: CDR1 SGHTA and CDR2 FQGNSA. The CDR3 is 15 residues long. The DNA for the CDR3 is TGTGCCAGCAGCTTAGATTCAGGGGGCCGCGACGAGCAGTACTTC. It codes for CASSLDSGGRDEQYF.

Of note for this clonotype: Sequence at one end of the junction differs from germline and may be a read error. The gene calls are TRBV20-1 and TRBJ2-1, with TRBD2 as a possible D gene (7 bases). This CDR3 is built from 18 residues. Germline values: CDR1 DFQATT, CDR2 SNEGSKA (reference sequence). The CDR3 sequence: CSARTLGGPVKGLGEQFF. CDR3 nucleotide sequence: TGCAGCGCTAGAACCTTGGGGGGGCCGGTAAAGGGGCTGGGTGAGCAGTTCTTC.